This TCR beta chain was identified in a study of shared clonotypes between healthy human individuals. For the study at large: A couple of women and a few men aged 18 to 49 made up the donors.

This CDR3 is 16 amino acids long. V was clipped by 3 bases and J by 6 bases; unmatched bases: 6. Germline V lookup: CDR1 SGDLS, CDR2 YYNGEE. The test was conducted at deep level. Original handling: Filtering differed since immunoSEQ provided only junctions, with no quality scores. Data came from immunoSEQ multiplex PCR; TCRdb stores just in-frame clones and leaves some out. Clonal size and the V and J genes are those of that table, whereas D and trimming came from the DNA. The sample consists of 950,000 to 1,200,000 clones, roughly 80% of them appearing once. This clonotype was sampled from a man between 18 and 35 years old in good health. Some clones in this sample may be carry-over from other donors' samples. V is TRBV9 and J is TRBJ2-7, with TRBD2 matching over 16 bases. The source material was memory CD4+ T cells from PBMCs. Subset denoted: CD45RA-negative fraction. CDR3 DNA sequence: TGTGCCAGCAGCGAGACCGGGACTAGCGGGAGGGGCGAGCAGTACTTC. Translating gives CASSETGTSGRGEQYF.